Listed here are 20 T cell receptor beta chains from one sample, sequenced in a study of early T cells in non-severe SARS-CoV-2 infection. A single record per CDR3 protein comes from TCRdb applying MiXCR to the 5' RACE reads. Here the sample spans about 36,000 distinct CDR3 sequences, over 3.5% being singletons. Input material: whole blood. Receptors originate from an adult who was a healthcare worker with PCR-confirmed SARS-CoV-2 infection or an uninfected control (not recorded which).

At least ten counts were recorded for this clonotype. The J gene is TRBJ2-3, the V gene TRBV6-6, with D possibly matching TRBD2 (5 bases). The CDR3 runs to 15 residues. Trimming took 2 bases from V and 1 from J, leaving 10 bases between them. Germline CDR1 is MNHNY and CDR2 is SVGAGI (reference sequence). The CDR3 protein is CASSYLGKGTDTQYF. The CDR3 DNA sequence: TGTGCCAGCAGTTACCTCGGGAAAGGCACAGATACGCAGTATTTT.

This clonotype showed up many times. The CDR3 region has the DNA TGCAGTGCTCCGGACACATCGAACACCGGGGAGCTGTTTTTT. Residues: CSAPDTSNTGELFF. The chain links TRBV20-1 to TRBJ2-2, with D perhaps TRBD1 (5 bases). The V end lost 5 bases, the J end lost 0 bases, and 10 bases lay between the germline ends. CDR1 is DFQATT, CDR2 SNEGSKA, per germline (reference sequence). The CDR3 runs to 14 residues.

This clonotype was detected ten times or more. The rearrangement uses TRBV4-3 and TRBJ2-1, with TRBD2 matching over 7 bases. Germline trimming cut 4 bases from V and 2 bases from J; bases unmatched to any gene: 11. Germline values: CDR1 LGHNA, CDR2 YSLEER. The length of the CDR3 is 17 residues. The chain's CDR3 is CASSRVAGEGPYNEQFF. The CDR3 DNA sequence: TGCGCCAGCAGCCGCGTGGCGGGAGAAGGGCCCTACAATGAGCAGTTCTTC.

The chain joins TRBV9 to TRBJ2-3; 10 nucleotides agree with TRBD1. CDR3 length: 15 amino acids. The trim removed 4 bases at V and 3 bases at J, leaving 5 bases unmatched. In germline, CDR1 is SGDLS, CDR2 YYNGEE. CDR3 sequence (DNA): TGTGCCAGCAGCATAGACAGGGGGCGGACAGATACGCAGTATTTT. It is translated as CASSIDRGRTDTQYF.

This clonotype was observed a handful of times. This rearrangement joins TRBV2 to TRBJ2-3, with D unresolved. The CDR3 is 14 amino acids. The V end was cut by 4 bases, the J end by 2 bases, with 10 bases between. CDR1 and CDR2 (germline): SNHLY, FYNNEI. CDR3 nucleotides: TGTGCCAGCAGTGTTCTAGAGAACACAGATACGCAGTATTTT. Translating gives CASSVLENTDTQYF.

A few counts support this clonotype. The CDR3 DNA reads as TGTGCCAGCAGCTTACGAATCCTCCAGGGGGGTCGGAATGAAAAACTGTTTTTT. Its translation: CASSLRILQGGRNEKLFF. The chain employs TRBV7-6 and TRBJ1-4; 7 bases are a match to TRBD1. Germline trimming cut 2 bases from V and 5 bases from J; bases unmatched to any gene: 14. CDR1 is SGHVS and CDR2 is FNYEAQ in the germline V gene. The CDR3 contains 18 residues.

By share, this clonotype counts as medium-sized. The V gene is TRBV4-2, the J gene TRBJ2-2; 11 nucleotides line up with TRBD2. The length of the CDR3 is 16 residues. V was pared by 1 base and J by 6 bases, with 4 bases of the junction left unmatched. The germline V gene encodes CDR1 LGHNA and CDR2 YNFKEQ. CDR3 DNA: TGTGCCAGCAGCCAAGGGGCTAGCGGGAGGTCCGGGGAGCTGTTTTTT. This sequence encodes CASSQGASGRSGELFF.

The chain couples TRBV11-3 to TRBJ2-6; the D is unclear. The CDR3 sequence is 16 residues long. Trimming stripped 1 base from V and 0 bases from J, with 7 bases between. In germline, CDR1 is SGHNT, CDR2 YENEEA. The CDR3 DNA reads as TGTGCCAGCAGCTTAGTCCTACCCTCTGGGGCCAACGTCCTGACTTTC. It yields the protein CASSLVLPSGANVLTF.

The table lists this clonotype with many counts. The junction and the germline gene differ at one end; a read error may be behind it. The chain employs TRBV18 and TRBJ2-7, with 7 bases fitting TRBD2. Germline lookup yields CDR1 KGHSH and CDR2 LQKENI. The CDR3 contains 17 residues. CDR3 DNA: TGTGCCAGCTCCCGGGGGGTGGGCCTCAACATACGAGCCGAGAAGTACTTC. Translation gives CASSRGVGLNIRAEKYF.

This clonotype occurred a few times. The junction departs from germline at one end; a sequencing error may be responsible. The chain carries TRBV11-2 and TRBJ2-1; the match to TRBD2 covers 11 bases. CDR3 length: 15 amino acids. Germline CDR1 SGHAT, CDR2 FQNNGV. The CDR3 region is CASRLAGGRYNEQFF. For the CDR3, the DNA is TGTGCCAGCAGATTAGCGGGAGGGCGGTACAATGAGCAGTTCTTC.

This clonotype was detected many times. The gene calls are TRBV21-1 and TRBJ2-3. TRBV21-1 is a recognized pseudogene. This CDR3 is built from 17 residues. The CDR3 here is CASSTGKVWHVRDTQYF. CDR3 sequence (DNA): TGTGCCAGCAGCACCGGTAAGGTGTGGCACGTAAGGGATACGCAGTATTTT.

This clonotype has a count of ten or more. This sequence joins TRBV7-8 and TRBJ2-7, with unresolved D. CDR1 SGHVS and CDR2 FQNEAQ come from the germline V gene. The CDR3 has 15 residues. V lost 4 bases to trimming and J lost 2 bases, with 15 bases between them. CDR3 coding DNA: TGTGCCAGCAGCTCCCCCTATGGTCCTACCTACGAGCAGTACTTC. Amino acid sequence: CASSSPYGPTYEQYF.

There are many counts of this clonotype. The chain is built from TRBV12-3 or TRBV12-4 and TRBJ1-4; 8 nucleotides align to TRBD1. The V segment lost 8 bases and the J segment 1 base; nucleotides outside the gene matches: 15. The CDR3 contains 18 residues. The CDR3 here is CASSPSFPGGVTNEKLFF. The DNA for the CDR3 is TGTGCCAGCTCCCCCTCCTTCCCAGGGGGCGTAACTAATGAAAAACTGTTTTTT.

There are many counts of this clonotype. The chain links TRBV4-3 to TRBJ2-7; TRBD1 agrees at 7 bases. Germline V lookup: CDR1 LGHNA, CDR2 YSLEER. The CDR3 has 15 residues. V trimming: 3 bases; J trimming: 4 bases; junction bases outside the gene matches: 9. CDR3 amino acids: CASSQTTGSGYEQYF. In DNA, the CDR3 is TGCGCCAGCAGCCAGACGACAGGGAGTGGTTACGAGCAGTACTTC.

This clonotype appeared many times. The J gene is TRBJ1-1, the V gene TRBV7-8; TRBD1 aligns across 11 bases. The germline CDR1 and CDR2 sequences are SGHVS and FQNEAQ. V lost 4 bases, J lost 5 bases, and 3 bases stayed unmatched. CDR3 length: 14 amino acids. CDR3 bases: TGTGCCAGCAGCTCCGGGACAGGGGGAACTGAAGCTTTCTTT. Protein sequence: CASSSGTGGTEAFF.

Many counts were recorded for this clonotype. CDR3 loop: CASSEEERGVYNEQFF. Here the CDR3 DNA reads TGTGCCAGCAGTGAAGAGGAGCGGGGGGTCTACAATGAGCAGTTCTTC. The chain combines TRBV6-1 with TRBJ2-1, with 9 bases that match TRBD2. CDR3 length: 16 amino acids. Germline V gene sequence: CDR1 MNHNS, CDR2 SASEGT. V shed 1 base, J shed 3 bases, and the junction held 4 bases outside the gene matches.

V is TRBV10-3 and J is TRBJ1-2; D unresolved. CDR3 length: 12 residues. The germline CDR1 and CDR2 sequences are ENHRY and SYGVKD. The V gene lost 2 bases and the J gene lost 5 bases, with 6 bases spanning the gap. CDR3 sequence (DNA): TGTGCCATCAGTGAGGTCGGGTATGGCTACACCTTC. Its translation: CAISEVGYGYTF.

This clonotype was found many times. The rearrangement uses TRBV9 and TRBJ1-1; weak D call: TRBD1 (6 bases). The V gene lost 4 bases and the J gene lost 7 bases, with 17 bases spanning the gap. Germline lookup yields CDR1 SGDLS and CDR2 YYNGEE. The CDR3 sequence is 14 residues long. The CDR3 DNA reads TGTGCCAGCAGCCGCGGAGGGGGGGCCCTTGAAGCTTTCTTT. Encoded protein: CASSRGGGALEAFF.

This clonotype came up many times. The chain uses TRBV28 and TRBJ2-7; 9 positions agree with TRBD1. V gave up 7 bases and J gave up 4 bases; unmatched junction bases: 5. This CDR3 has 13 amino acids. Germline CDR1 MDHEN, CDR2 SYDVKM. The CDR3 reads CASKTGGWYEQYF. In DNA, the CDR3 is TGTGCCAGCAAAACAGGGGGCTGGTACGAGCAGTACTTC.

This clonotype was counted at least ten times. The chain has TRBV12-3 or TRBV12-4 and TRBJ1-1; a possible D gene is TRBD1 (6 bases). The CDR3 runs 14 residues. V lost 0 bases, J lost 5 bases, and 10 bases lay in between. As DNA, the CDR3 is TGTGCCAGCAGTTTAGCCGGAGGGGGAACTGAAGCTTTCTTT. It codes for CASSLAGGGTEAFF.